These T cell receptor beta chains were read from a single sample in a study of blood T cell repertoires in COVID-19. Here immunoSEQ multiplex PCR was the method, and the copy in TCRdb shows in-frame clones only, minus some. There are tens of thousands of clones in the sample; 90% to 95% occur only once, and 1.9% lies in the top ten. What was sequenced was peripheral blood. Receptor source: a woman aged 50 to 60 in a cohort sampled during active COVID-19. CDR3s include the opening cysteine and the closing phenylalanine or tryptophan. A D gene is named only where the DNA matches it firmly. Expanded clones get a size class; other rows say once, few or many, or leave the size out.

few - TRBJ1-2 TRBV6-6 CASSNAQGYGYTF TGTGCCAGCAGCAACGCTCAGGGCTATGGCTACACCTTC
- - TRBJ1-6 TRBV6-6 CASRSLDGRRDSPLHF TGTGCCAGCAGATCACTTGACGGGAGGAGGGATTCACCCCTCCACTTT
- TRBD2 TRBJ2-5 TRBV18 CASSSERGSQETQYF TGTGCCAGCTCATCCGAGCGGGGTAGCCAAGAGACCCAGTACTTC
- TRBD2 TRBJ2-1 TRBV9 CASSVAPSGRASNEQFF TGTGCCAGCAGCGTAGCCCCTAGCGGGAGGGCTTCAAATGAGCAGTTCTTC
- TRBD2 TRBJ2-5 TRBV5-6 CASSFLLAEETQYF TGTGCCAGCAGCTTCCTTCTAGCGGAAGAGACCCAGTACTTC
- - TRBJ1-1 TRBV28 CASTLQLSSTEAFF TGTGCCAGCACCCTTCAACTAAGCTCCACTGAAGCTTTCTTT
- - TRBJ1-2 TRBV6-7 CASSYLPHRAPSAYGYTF TGTGCCAGCAGTTACTTGCCACACAGGGCGCCCTCGGCCTATGGCTACACCTTC
- TRBD1 TRBJ2-2 TRBV24-1 CATSDLGTGGLNTGELFF TGTGCCACCAGTGACCTCGGGACAGGGGGATTGAACACCGGGGAGCTGTTTTTT
- - TRBJ2-5 TRBV11-2 CASSISRGLETQYF TGTGCCAGCAGCATAAGTCGGGGATTAGAGACCCAGTACTTC
- TRBD2 TRBJ2-1 TRBV7-2 CASSLVPGLALFEQFF TGTGCCAGCAGCTTAGTCCCGGGACTAGCCTTGTTTGAGCAGTTCTTC
- TRBD1 TRBJ2-7 TRBV6-5 CASSYSSQGAYEQYF TGTGCCAGCAGTTACTCGTCACAGGGGGCCTACGAGCAGTACTTC
- TRBD1 TRBJ1-3 TRBV6-5 CASSRGTAHGNTIYF TGTGCCAGCAGTCGAGGGACAGCCCATGGAAACACCATATATTTT
- - TRBJ1-1 TRBV13 CASSSGTEAFF TGTGCCAGCAGCTCCGGTACTGAAGCTTTCTTT
- TRBD1 TRBJ2-7 TRBV7-2 CASSPDRGRVEQYF TGTGCCAGCAGCCCGGACAGGGGAAGGGTCGAGCAGTACTTC
- - TRBJ1-1 TRBV9 CASSPSWETNTEAFF TGTGCCAGCAGCCCTAGCTGGGAGACGAACACTGAAGCTTTCTTT
- TRBD1 TRBJ2-7 TRBV7-2 CASSRGQAREQYF TGTGCCAGCAGCCGGGGACAGGCTCGAGAGCAGTACTTC
- - TRBJ1-2 TRBV6-5 CASSYRLGDGYTF TGTGCCAGCAGTTACCGGCTCGGGGATGGCTACACCTTC
- TRBD1 TRBJ2-7 TRBV28 CASIPGQGAYEQYF TGTGCCAGCATCCCGGGACAGGGGGCCTACGAGCAGTACTTC
- - TRBJ2-3 TRBV5-1 CASSLASGASTDTQYF TGCGCCAGCAGCTTGGCCAGCGGCGCTAGCACAGATACGCAGTATTTT
- - TRBJ1-1 TRBV7-9 CASSLRLAEAFF TGTGCCAGCAGCTTGAGGTTGGCTGAAGCTTTCTTT
- - TRBJ2-2 TRBV11-3 CATSPGQGDTGELFF TGTGCCACCTCGCCCGGGCAGGGCGACACCGGGGAGCTGTTTTTT
- TRBD1 TRBJ2-1 TRBV3-1/TRBV3-2 CASSSRGLGDYNEQFF TGTGCCAGCAGCAGCAGGGGGCTGGGGGACTACAATGAGCAGTTCTTC
- - TRBJ1-5 TRBV9 CASSVSGFQPQHF TGTGCCAGCAGCGTATCGGGTTTTCAGCCCCAGCATTTT
- TRBD1 TRBJ1-1 TRBV5-1 CASSLGTGENTEAFF TGCGCCAGCAGCTTGGGGACAGGAGAGAACACTGAAGCTTTCTTT
- - TRBJ2-1 TRBV3-1/TRBV3-2 CASSLLGADNEQFF TGTGCCAGCAGTCTCTTGGGGGCCGATAATGAGCAGTTCTTC
- - TRBJ1-6 TRBV7-2 CASSPIEGFAPLHF TGTGCCAGCAGCCCGATCGAGGGTTTCGCACCCCTCCACTTT
- - TRBJ1-1 TRBV5-1 CASSFTGEVGAFF TGCGCCAGCAGCTTTACGGGAGAGGTTGGTGCTTTCTTT